The 2 T cell receptor beta chains given below trace back to one sample, sequenced in a study of shared clonotypes between healthy human individuals. Naivety among CD8 cells was defined by CD45RO negativity and positive CCR7 selection, thereby excluding terminally differentiated effector memory CD45RA+ cells. TCRdb keeps only in-frame clones here, not all; method: immunoSEQ multiplex PCR. Counted here are around 2,000,000 clones, about 92% occurring once; the ten biggest clones make up roughly 1.7%. The sequenced sample consisted of naive CD8+ T cells from PBMCs. Receptors were obtained from a man in his late teens or twenties in good health. Some clones in this sample may be carry-over from other donors' samples.

Turning to this clone: Other DNA sequences in the same sample also yield this CDR3. The chain combines TRBV4-1 with TRBJ2-1; no clear D gene. Deletions cut 4 bases from V and 3 bases from J, with 7 bases between. CDR1 and CDR2 (germline): MGHRA, YSYEKL. The CDR3 extends over 13 amino acids. The CDR3 DNA reads as TGCGCCAGCAGCCCCCGGAACTACAATGAGCAGTTCTTC. As protein: CASSPRNYNEQFF.

The J gene is TRBJ1-3, the V gene TRBV7-9; 7 bases align to TRBD1. This CDR3 contains 17 residues. V shed 4 bases and J 0 bases; nucleotides not matched to a gene: 9. From germline, CDR1 is SEHNR and CDR2 FQNEAQ (reference sequence). In nucleotides, the CDR3 is TGTGCCAGCAGCTCCCAGGACAGGCCGATCTCTGGAAACACCATATATTTT. This codes for CASSSQDRPISGNTIYF.